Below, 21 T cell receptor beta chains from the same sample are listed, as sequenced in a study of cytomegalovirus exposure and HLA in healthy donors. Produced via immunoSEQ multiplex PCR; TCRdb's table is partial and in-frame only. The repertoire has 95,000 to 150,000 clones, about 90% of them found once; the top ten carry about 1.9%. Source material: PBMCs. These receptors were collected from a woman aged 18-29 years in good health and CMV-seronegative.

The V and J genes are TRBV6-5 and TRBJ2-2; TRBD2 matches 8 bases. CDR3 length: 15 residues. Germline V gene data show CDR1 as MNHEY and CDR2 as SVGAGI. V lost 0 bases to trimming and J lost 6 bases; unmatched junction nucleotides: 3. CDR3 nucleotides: TGTGCCAGCAGTTACTCGACGGGGGGGGCCGGGGAGCTGTTTTTT. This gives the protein CASSYSTGGAGELFF.

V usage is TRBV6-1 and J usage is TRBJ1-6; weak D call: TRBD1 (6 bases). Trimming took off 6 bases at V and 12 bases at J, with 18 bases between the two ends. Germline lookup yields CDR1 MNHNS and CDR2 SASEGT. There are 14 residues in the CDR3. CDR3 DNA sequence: TGTGCCAGCAGCGAGTCTAACAGGGATGAACCCCTCCACTTT. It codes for CASSESNRDEPLHF.

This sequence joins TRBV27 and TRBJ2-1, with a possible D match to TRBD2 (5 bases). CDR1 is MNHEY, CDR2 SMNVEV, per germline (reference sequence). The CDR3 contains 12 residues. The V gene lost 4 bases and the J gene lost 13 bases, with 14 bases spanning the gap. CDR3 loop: CASSSRGRGQFF. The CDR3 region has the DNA TGTGCCAGCAGTTCCCGGGGTAGAGGCCAGTTCTTC.

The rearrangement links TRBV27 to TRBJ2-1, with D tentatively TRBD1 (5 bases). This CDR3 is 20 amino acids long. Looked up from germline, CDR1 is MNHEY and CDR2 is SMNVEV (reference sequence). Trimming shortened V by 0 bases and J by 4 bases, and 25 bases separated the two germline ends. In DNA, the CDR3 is TGTGCCAGCAGTTTATCGCCGGTAGGGCTCCACCCAGGGCCTTACAATGAGCAGTTCTTC. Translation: CASSLSPVGLHPGPYNEQFF.

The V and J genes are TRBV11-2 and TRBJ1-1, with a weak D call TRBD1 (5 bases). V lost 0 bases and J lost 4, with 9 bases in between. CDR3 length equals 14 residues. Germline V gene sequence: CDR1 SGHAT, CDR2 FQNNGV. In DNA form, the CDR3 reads TGTGCCAGCAGCTTAGAAGGGGTGGGCACTGAAGCTTTCTTT. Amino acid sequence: CASSLEGVGTEAFF.

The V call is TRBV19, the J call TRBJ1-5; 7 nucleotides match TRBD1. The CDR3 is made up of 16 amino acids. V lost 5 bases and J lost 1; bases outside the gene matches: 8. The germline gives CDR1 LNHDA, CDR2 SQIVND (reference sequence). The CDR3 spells CASSRPRGQSNQPQHF. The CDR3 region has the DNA TGTGCCAGTAGTCGACCGAGGGGGCAGAGCAATCAGCCCCAGCATTTT.

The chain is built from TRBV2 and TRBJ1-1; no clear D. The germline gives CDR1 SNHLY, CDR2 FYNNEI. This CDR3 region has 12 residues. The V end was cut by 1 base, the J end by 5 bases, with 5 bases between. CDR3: CASSEGATEAFF. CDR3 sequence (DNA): TGTGCCAGCAGTGAAGGGGCTACTGAAGCTTTCTTT. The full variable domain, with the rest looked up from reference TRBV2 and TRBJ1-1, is EPEVTQTPSHQVTQMGQEVILRCVPISNHLYFYWYRQILGQKVEFLVSFYNNEISEKSEIFDDQFSVERPDGSNFTLKIRSTKLEDSAMYFCASSEGATEAFFGQGTRLTVV.

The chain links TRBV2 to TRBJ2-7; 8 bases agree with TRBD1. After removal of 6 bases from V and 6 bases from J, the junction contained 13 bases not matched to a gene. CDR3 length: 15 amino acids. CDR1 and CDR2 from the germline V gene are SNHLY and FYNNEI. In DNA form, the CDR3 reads TGTGCCAGCAGGACTCAAGGACAGGGCAGTTTCGAGCAGTACTTC. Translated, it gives CASRTQGQGSFEQYF.

The CDR3 is CASSYVTGGNQPQHF. In DNA form, the CDR3 reads TGTGCCAGCAGTTACGTGACAGGGGGCAATCAGCCCCAGCATTTT. The chain carries TRBV28 and TRBJ1-5; 8 bases are shared with TRBD1. The CDR3 consists of 15 residues. CDR1 is MDHEN, CDR2 SYDVKM, per germline. The J segment lost 2 bases and the V segment lost 4 bases, leaving 4 bases of the junction unmatched.

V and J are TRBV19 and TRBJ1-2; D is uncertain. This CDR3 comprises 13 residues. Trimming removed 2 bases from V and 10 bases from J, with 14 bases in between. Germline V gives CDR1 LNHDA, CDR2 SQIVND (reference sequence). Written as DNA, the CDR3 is TGTGCCAGTAGTATAAGAGCCGGGCGGGACTACACCTTC. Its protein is CASSIRAGRDYTF.

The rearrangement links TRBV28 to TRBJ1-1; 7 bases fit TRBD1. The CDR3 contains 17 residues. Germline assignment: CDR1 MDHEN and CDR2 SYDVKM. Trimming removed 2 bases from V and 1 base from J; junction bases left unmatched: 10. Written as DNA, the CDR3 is TGTGCCAGCAGTTTAAATTCGGCAGGGGGTTGGAACACTGAAGCTTTCTTT. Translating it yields CASSLNSAGGWNTEAFF.

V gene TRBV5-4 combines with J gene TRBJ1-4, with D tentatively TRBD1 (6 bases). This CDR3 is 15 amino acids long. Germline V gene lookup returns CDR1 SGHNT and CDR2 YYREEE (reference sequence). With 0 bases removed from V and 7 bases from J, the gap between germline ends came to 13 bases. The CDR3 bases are TGTGCCAGCAGCTTGGGAGGGGGTATGGGTGAAAAACTGTTTTTT. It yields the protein CASSLGGGMGEKLFF. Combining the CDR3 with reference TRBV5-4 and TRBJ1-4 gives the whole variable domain ETGVTQSPTHLIKTRGQQVTLRCSSQSGHNTVSWYQQALGQGPQFIFQYYREEENGRGNFPPRFSGLQFPNYSSELNVNALELDDSALYLCASSLGGGMGEKLFFGSGTQLSVL.

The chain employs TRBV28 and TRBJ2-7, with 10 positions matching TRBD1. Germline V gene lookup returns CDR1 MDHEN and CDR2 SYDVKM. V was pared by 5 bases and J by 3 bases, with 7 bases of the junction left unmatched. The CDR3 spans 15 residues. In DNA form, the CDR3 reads TGTGCCAGCAGTCCCACGCGGGACAGGGGCTACGAGCAGTACTTC. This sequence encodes CASSPTRDRGYEQYF.

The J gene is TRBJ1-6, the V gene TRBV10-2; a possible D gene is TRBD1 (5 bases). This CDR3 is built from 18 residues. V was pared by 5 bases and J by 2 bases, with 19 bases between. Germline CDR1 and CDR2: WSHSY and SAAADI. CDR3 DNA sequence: TGCGCCAGCAGTAGGGATGGGGGGTACTCTGCCTATAATTCACCCCTCCACTTT. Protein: CASSRDGGYSAYNSPLHF.

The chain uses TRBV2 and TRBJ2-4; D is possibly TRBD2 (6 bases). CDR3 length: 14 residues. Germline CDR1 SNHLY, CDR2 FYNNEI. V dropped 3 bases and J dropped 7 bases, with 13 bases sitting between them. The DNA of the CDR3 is TGTGCCAGCAGTGACTACGGCGGGGAGAACATTCAGTACTTC. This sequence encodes CASSDYGGENIQYF.

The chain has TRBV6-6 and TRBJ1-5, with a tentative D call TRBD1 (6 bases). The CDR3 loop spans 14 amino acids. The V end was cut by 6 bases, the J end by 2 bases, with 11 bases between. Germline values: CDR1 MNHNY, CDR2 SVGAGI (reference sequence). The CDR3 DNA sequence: TGTGCCAGCAGCCAGGGGATGGGCAATCAGCCCCAGCATTTT. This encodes CASSQGMGNQPQHF.

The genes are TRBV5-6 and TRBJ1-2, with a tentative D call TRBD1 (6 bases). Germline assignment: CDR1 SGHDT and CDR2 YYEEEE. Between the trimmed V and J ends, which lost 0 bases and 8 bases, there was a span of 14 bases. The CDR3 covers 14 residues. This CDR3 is CASSLVGGRGGYTF. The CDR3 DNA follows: TGTGCCAGCAGCTTGGTGGGGGGGCGCGGAGGCTACACCTTC.

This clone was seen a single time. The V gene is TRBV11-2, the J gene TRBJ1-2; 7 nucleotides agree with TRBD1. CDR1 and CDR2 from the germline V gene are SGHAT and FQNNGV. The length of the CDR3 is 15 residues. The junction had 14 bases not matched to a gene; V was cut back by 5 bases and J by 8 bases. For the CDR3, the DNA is TGTGCCAGCAGCCCTCGGACAGGCCCCAGGGGAGGCTACACCTTC. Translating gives CASSPRTGPRGGYTF.

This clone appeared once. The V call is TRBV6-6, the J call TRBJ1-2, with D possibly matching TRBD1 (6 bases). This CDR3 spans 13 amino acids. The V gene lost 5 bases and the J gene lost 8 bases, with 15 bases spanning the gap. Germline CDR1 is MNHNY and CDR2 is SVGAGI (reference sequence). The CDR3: CASSRQESRGYTF. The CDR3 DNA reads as TGTGCCAGCAGTCGACAGGAGTCGAGGGGCTACACCTTC.

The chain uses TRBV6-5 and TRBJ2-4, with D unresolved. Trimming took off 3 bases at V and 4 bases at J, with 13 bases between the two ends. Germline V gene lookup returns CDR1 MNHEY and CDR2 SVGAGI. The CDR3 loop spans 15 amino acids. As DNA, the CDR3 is TGTGCCAGCAGTTATAATGGGCAGTTAAAAAACATTCAGTACTTC. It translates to CASSYNGQLKNIQYF.

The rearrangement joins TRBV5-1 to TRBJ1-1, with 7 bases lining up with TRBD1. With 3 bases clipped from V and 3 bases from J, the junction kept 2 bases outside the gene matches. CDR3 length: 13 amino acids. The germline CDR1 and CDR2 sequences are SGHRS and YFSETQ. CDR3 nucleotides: TGCGCCAGCAGCTCGGACAGGTACACTGAAGCTTTCTTT. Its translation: CASSSDRYTEAFF.